This TCR beta chain was observed in a study of long-term antiretroviral therapy in people with HIV. Turning to this clone: Its antigen is currently unknown.

An immunoSEQ assay, version v3.0, was performed at survey level. Per-sample TRB depth target: about 35,000-55,000 T-cell genomes. TCRdb's table, derived via immunoSEQ multiplex PCR, lists solely in-frame clones and lacks some. Of around 20,000 clones in the sample, about 78% are singletons; the top ten hold 12% to 15%. Two or more post-ART PBMC samples, plus at least one pre-ART sample, were available for each donor. In germline, CDR1 is LNHDA, CDR2 SQIVND (reference sequence). The CDR3 is 15 amino acids. Trimming shortened V by 7 bases and J by 3 bases, and 16 bases separated the two germline ends. Whole-study findings and limits: HIV repertoire CDR3 lengths ranged less widely than those of controls.

The sample in question was unsorted PBMCs, obtained 2.9 years after starting antiretroviral therapy. The TCR originated in a woman aged 30 to 39 with HIV. The gene calls are TRBV19 and TRBJ1-5, with a possible D match to TRBD1 (5 bases). CDR3 region: CASIRSGANNQPQHF. The CDR3, as DNA: TGTGCCAGTATAAGGTCTGGGGCCAACAATCAGCCCCAGCATTTT.